This T cell receptor beta chain originates from a study of blood T cells in healthy people across ages. With a J-beta primer mix and a sample-barcoded 5' primer, a second PCR ran about 7 to 11 cycles. TCRdb reprocessed the 5' RACE reads with MiXCR, giving one entry per CDR3 protein. The sample lists about 1 million distinct CDR3 sequences, approximately 25% occurring once. CDR1 is MDHEN and CDR2 is SYDVKM in the germline V gene. V was clipped by 6 bases and J by 10 bases; unmatched bases: 1. This CDR3 is 10 amino acids long. Study-wide findings and caveats: Investigators treated diversity estimates from one million T cells as underestimates. Across the age range, TCR beta diversity per million T cells fell in a roughly linear way.

Of note for this clonotype: Its antigen is currently unknown.

This same sample was also part of a study on T cells of mothers and their children. That report notes: Material was donated by three healthy Caucasian mothers and their six children.

This chain uses TRBV28 with TRBJ1-1; 8 nucleotides align to TRBD1. The sample was blood. The TCR originated in a girl aged 2-10 years in good health. CDR3 loop: CASRQGGAFF. CDR3 bases: TGTGCCAGCAGACAGGGGGGAGCTTTCTTT.